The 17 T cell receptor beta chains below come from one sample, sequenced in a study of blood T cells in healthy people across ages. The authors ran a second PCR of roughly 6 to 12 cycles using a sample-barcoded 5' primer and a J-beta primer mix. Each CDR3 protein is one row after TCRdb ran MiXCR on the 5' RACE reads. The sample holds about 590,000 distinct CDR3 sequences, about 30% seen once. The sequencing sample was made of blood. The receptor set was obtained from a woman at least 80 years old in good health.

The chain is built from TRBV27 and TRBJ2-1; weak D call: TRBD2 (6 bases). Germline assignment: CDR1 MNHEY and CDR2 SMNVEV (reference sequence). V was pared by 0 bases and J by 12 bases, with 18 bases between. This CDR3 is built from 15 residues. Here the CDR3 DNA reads TGTGCCAGCAGTTTATCGGGGGACTTACAGTTCCCGCAGTTCTTC. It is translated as CASSLSGDLQFPQFF.

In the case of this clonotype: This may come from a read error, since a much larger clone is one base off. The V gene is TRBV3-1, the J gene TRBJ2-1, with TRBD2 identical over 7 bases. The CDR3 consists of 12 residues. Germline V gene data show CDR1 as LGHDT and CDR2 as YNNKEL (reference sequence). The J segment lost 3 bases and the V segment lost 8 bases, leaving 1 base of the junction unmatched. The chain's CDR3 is CASGGVYNEQFF. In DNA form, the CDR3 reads TGTGCCAGCGGGGGGGTCTACAATGAGCAGTTCTTC.

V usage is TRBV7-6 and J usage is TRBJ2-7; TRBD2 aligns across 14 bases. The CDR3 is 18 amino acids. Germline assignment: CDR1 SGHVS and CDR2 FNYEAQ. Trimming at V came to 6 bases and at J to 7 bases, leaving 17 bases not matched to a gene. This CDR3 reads CASRSRGLAGGGAREQYF. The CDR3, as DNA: TGTGCCAGCAGATCCCGAGGACTAGCGGGAGGTGGGGCGCGGGAGCAGTACTTC.

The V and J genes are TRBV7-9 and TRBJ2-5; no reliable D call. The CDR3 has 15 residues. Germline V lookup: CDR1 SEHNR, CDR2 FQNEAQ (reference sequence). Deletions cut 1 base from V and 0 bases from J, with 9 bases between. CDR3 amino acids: CASSLDLIYQETQYF. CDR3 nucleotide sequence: TGTGCCAGCAGCTTAGACTTAATCTACCAAGAGACCCAGTACTTC.

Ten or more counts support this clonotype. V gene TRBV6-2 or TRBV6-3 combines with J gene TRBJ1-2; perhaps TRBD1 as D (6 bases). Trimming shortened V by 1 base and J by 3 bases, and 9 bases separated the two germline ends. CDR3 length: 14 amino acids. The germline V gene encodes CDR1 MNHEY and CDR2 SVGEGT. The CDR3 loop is CASSYFRTDYGYTF. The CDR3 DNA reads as TGTGCCAGCAGTTACTTCCGGACAGACTATGGCTACACCTTC.

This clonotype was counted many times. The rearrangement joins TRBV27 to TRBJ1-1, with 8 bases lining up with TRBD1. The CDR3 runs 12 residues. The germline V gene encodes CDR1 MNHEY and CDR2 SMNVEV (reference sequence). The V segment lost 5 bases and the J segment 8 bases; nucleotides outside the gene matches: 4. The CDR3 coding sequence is TGTGCCAGCAGTGCCTACAGGGGGGAAGCTTTCTTT. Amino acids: CASSAYRGEAFF.

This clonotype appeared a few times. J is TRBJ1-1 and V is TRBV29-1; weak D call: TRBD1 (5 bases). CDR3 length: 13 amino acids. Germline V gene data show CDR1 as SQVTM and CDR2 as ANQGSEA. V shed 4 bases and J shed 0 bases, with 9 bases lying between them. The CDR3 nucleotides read TGCAGCGTTGTGGGGGAGCTGAACACTGAAGCTTTCTTT. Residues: CSVVGELNTEAFF.

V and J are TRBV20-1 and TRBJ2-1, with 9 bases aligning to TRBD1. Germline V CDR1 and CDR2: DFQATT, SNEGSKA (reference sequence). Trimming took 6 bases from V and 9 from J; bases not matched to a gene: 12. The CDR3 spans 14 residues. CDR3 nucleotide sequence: TGCAGTGCCAAAAGGGACAGGGCAGGGGGTGAGCAGTTCTTC. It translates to CSAKRDRAGGEQFF.

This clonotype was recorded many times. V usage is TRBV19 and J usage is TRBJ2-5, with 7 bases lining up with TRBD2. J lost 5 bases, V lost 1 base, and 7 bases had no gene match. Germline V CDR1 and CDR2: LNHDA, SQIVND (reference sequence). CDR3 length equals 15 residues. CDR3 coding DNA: TGTGCCAGTAGTATAGGAGGGACTATCACGGAGACCCAGTACTTC. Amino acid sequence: CASSIGGTITETQYF.

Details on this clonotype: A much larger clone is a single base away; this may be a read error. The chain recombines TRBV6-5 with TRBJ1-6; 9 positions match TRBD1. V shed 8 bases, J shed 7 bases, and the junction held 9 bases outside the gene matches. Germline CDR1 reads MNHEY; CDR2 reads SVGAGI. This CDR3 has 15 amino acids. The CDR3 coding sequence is TGTGCCAGCGGTTCACAGGGGGCGAGGAATTCACCCCTCCACTTT. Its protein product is CASGSQGARNSPLHF.

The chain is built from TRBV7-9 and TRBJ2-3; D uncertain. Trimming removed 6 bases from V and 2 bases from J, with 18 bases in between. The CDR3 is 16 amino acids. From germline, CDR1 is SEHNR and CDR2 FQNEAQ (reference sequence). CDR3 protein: CASSLGRRPYTDTQYF. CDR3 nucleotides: TGTGCCAGCAGTTTGGGCAGGAGACCTTACACAGATACGCAGTATTTT.

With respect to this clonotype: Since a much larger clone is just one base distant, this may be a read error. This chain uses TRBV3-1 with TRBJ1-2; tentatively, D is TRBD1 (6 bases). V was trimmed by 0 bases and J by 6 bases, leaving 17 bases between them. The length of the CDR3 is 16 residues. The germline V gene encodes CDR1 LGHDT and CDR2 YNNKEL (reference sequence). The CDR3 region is CASSQDAARGRNGYTF. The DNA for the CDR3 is TGTGCCAGCAGCCAAGACGCGGCCAGGGGCCGGAATGGCTACACCTTC. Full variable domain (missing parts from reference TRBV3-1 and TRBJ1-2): DTAVSQTPKYLVTQMGNDKSIKCEQNLGHDTMYWYKQDSKKFLKIMFSYNNKELIINETVPNRFSPKSPDKAHLNLHINSLELGDSAVYFCASSQDAARGRNGYTFGSGTRLTVV.

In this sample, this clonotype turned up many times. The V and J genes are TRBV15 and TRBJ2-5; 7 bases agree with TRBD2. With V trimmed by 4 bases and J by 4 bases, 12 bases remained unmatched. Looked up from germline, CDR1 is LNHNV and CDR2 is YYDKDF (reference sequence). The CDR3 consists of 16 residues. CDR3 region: CATSNGGGLGTETQYF. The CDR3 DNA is TGTGCCACCAGCAACGGGGGAGGACTAGGTACAGAGACCCAGTACTTC.

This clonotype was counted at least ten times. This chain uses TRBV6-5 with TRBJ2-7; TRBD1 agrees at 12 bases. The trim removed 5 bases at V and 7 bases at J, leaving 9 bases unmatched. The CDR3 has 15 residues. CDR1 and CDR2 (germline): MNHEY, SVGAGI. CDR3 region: CASSKPGQGAREQYF. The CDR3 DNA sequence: TGTGCCAGCAGTAAACCGGGACAGGGGGCGCGGGAGCAGTACTTC.

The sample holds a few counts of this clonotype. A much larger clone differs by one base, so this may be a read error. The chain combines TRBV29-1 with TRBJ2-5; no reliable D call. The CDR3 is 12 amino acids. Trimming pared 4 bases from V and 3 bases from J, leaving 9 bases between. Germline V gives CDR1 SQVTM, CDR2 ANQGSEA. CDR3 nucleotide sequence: TGCAGCGTTGTGGTGAAAGAAGAGACCCAGTACTTC. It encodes CSVVVKEETQYF.

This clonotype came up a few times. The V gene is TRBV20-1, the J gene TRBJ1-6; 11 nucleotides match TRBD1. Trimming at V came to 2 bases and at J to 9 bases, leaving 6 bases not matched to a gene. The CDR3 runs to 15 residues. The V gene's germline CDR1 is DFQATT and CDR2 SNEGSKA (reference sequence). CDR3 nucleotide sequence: TGCAGTGCTAGACCCGGACAGGGGGCCGGTTCACCCCTCCACTTT. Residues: CSARPGQGAGSPLHF.

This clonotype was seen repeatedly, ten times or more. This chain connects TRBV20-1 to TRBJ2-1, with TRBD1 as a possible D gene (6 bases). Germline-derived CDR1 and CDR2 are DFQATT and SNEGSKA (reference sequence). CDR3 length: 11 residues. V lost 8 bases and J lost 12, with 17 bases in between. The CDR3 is CSPTGQKGQFF. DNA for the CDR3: TGCAGTCCAACTGGACAGAAGGGGCAGTTCTTC.